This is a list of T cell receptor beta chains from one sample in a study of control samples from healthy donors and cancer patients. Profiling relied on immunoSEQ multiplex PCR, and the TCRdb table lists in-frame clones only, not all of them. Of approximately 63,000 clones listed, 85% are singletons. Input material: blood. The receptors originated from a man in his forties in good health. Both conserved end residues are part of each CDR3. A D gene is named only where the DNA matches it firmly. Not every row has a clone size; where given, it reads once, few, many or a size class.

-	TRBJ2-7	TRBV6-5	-	TGTGCCAGCAGTTCGCGGACCAAGCAGTACTTC	CASSSRTKQYF
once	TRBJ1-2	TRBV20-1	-	TGCAGTGCTAGTTATCAGGAAGGACAAGTATCTGATGGCTACACCTTC	CSASYQEGQVSDGYTF
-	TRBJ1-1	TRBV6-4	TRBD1	TGTGCCAGCAGACCCAACGACAGGGATCTAACTGAAGCTTTCTTT	CASRPNDRDLTEAFF
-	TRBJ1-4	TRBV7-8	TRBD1	TGTGCCAGCAGCTCCGGGACAGGGGCCTCAACTAATGAAAAACTGTTTTTT	CASSSGTGASTNEKLFF
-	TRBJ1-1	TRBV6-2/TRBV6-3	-	TGTGCCAGCAGTTACCGCGGTCCAGTCGTGAACACTGAAGCTTTCTTT	CASSYRGPVVNTEAFF
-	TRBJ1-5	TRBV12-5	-	TGTGCTAGTGGTTTGTTCGCAGGGAGGGAATCGGGGAATCAGCCCCAGCATTTT	CASGLFAGRESGNQPQHF
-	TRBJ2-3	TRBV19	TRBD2	TGTGCCAGTTGCGAAGCGGGGGCCACAGATACGCAGTATTTT	CASCEAGATDTQYF
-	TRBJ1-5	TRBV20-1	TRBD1	TGCAGTGCTAGTAACAGGGGGAAGGCGCAGCCCCAGCATTTT	CSASNRGKAQPQHF
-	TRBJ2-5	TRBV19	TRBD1	TGTGCCAGTAGTAGCCTATTGGGACAGGGGGCGGGAGAGACCCAGTACTTC	CASSSLLGQGAGETQYF
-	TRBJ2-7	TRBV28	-	TGTGCCAGCAGTTTACGTAGGGGTCCGGGCTACGAGCAGTACTTC	CASSLRRGPGYEQYF